Each of the 9 T cell receptor beta chains below was sequenced from the same sample in a study of beta chain features in type 1 diabetes. Study-wide points: Moderately but significantly shorter TCRB CDR3s were found in Type 1 diabetes patients in all four CD4+ subsets.

Reverse transcribing all isolated RNA meant expressed TCRB transcripts were sequenced. Profiling relied on immunoSEQ multiplex PCR, and the TCRdb table lists in-frame clones only, not all of them. This repertoire shows 680,000 or so clones, over 10% found once; its top ten account for less than 0.025%. The antigens these receptors bind are not known. What was sequenced was naive CD4+ T cells from blood. The receptor set was obtained from a young man with type 1 diabetes.

A few counts support this clone. V gene TRBV30 combines with J gene TRBJ1-1; 7 bases are a match to TRBD1. This CDR3 contains 15 residues. Germline lookup yields CDR1 GTSNPN and CDR2 SVGIG (reference sequence). The V segment lost 5 bases and the J segment 10 bases; nucleotides outside the gene matches: 19. Here the CDR3 reads CAWYYGTVRHPGAFF. Written as DNA, the CDR3 is TGTGCCTGGTATTACGGGACAGTCCGTCACCCAGGAGCTTTCTTT. Variable domain in full (rest from reference TRBV30 and TRBJ1-1): SQTIHQWPATLVQPVGSPLSLECTVEGTSNPNLYWYRQAAGRGLQLLFYSVGIGQISSEVPQNLSASRPQDRQFILSSKKLLLSDSGFYLCAWYYGTVRHPGAFFGQGTRLTVV.

The genes are TRBV25-1 and TRBJ2-5; tentatively, D is TRBD1 (5 bases). V lost 9 bases and J 4 bases, leaving 12 bases between the germline ends. The length of the CDR3 is 12 residues. In germline, CDR1 is MGHDK, CDR2 SYGVNS. The CDR3 DNA reads as TGTGCCAGGGGGCGTTGGGTAGAGACCCAGTACTTC. It translates to CARGRWVETQYF.

This clone was detected a few times. The CDR3 reads CATSREGASGLNEQFF. The CDR3 nucleotides are TGTGCCACCAGCAGAGAGGGGGCTAGCGGGCTCAATGAGCAGTTCTTC. The gene calls are TRBV15 and TRBJ2-1; 8 nucleotides align to TRBD2. The CDR3 has 16 residues. The J segment lost 6 bases and the V segment lost 0 bases, leaving 7 bases of the junction unmatched. CDR1 LNHNV and CDR2 YYDKDF come from the germline V gene (reference sequence).

This sequence joins TRBV7-9 and TRBJ2-3, with D unclear. Trimming took off 3 bases at V and 6 bases at J, with 10 bases between the two ends. The CDR3 covers 13 residues. In germline, CDR1 is SEHNR, CDR2 FQNEAQ (reference sequence). The CDR3 here is CASSFGQSDTQYF. CDR3 coding DNA: TGTGCCAGCAGCTTTGGCCAGTCCGATACGCAGTATTTT.

The CDR3 DNA reads as TGTGCCAGCAGCCGGGGGGGCAGTTCCTACAATGAGCAGTTCTTC. Amino acid sequence: CASSRGGSSYNEQFF. This chain uses TRBV5-4 with TRBJ2-1; TRBD2 matches at 8 bases. The CDR3 consists of 15 residues. Germline trimming cut 4 bases from V and 1 base from J; bases unmatched to any gene: 4. Germline V gene sequence: CDR1 SGHNT, CDR2 YYREEE (reference sequence).

The chain carries TRBV5-6 and TRBJ2-2; D ambiguous. CDR1 and CDR2 (germline): SGHDT, YYEEEE. The CDR3 sequence is 15 residues long. V lost 2 bases, J lost 2 bases, and 10 bases lay in between. The CDR3 loop reads CASSFRSVNTGELFF. The CDR3, as DNA: TGTGCCAGCAGCTTCCGCTCAGTTAACACCGGGGAGCTGTTTTTT.

There are a few counts of this clone. The CDR3 nucleotides are TGTGCCAGTAGCCTGGACAGACACAACTATGGCTACACCTTC. Encoded protein: CASSLDRHNYGYTF. The chain carries TRBV19 and TRBJ1-2; D is possibly TRBD1 (6 bases). The germline V gene has CDR1 LNHDA and CDR2 SQIVND (reference sequence). V lost 6 bases and J lost 2, with 13 bases in between. This CDR3 region has 14 residues.

This clone showed up just a few times. The chain joins TRBV11-3 to TRBJ2-2, with TRBD1 as a possible D gene (6 bases). The CDR3 consists of 16 residues. V lost 5 bases and J 4 bases, leaving 17 bases between the germline ends. CDR1 and CDR2 (germline): SGHNT, YENEEA. The CDR3 DNA is TGTGCCAGCAGCCCGCTAGGGGGTTCGACCACCGGGGAGCTGTTTTTT. This translates into CASSPLGGSTTGELFF.

This chain links TRBV30 with TRBJ2-5; possible D gene TRBD1, 6 bases. Per germline, CDR1 GTSNPN and CDR2 SVGIG (reference sequence). The ends were cut back, 3 bases at V and 5 bases at J, with 10 bases in the middle. The CDR3 runs to 12 residues. CDR3 in amino acids: CAWSPGEETQYF. The CDR3 DNA reads as TGTGCCTGGAGCCCAGGGGAGGAGACCCAGTACTTC.